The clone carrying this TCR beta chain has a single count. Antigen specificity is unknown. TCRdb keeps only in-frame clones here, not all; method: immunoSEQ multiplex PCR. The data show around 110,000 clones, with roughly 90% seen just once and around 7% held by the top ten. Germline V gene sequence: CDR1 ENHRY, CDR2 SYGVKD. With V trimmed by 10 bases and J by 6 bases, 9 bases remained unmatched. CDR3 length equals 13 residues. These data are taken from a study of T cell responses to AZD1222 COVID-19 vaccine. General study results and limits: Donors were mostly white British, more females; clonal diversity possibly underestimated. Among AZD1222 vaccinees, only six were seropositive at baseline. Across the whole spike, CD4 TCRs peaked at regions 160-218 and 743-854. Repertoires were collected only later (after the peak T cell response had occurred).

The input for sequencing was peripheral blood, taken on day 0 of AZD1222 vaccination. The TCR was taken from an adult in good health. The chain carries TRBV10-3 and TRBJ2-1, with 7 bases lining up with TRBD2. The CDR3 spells CATRPPSGNEQFF. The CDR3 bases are TGTGCCACCCGACCCCCTAGCGGCAATGAGCAGTTCTTC.